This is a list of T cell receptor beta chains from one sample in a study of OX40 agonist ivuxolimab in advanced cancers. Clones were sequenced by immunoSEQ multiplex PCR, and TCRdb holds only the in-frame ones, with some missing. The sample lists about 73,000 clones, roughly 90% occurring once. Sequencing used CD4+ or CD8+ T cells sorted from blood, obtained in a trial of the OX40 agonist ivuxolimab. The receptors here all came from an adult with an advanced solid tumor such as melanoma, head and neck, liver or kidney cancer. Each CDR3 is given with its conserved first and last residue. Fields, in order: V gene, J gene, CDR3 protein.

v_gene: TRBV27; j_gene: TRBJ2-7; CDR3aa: CASSFRWGNSYEQYF
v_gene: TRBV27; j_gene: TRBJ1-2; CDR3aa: CASSQGTGGISGYTF
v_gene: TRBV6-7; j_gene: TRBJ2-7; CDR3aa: CARTGTGAYEQYF
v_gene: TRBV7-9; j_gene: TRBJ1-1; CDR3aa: CASSPHTQVMERGAFF
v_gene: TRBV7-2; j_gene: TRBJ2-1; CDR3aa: CASSLDSPNYNEQFF
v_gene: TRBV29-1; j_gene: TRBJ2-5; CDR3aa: CSVGGGNQETQYF
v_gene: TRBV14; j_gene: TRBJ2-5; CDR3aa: CASSQVPGTDMGQETQYF
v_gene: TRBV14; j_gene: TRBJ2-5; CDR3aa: CASSLTGQGLRETQYF
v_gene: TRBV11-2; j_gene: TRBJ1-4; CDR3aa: CASSLAGATRNEKLFF
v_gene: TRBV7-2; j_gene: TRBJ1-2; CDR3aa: CASSLGSTGGYGYTF
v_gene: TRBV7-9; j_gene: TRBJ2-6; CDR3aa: CASSSNSMTGSGANVLTF
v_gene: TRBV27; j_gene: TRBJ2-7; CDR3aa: CASSLSGTAYEQYF